This T cell receptor beta chain stems from a study of blood T cells in healthy people across ages. Study information: Capturing about one barcoded beta molecule per two T cells was achieved by template switching.

General observations from the study: Strongly correlated with naive T cell percentage was TCR beta diversity. It was not possible, with unsorted PBMCs, to conclusively compare naive and antigen-experienced cells.

Drawing of peripheral blood yielded ten milliliters from each donor. Then a second PCR, running roughly 7 to 11 cycles, was carried out with a sample-barcoded 5' primer and a J-beta primer mix. In TCRdb, the 5' RACE reads were re-called with MiXCR into one record per CDR3 protein. Among around 990,000 distinct CDR3 sequences, 35% to 40% were seen once, and the ten largest hold approximately 14%. With regard to this clonotype: Antigen specificity is unknown.

This TCR derives from a man aged 18 to 29 in good health. Specimen: blood.

For the CDR3, the DNA is TGCAGTGCTAGAGCTGGGCGGGGGGGCGCTGAGCAGTTCTTC. Protein: CSARAGRGGAEQFF. The chain combines TRBV20-1 with TRBJ2-1, with 9 bases fitting TRBD2. Germline CDR1 reads DFQATT; CDR2 reads SNEGSKA (reference sequence). After removal of 1 base from V and 9 bases from J, the junction contained 7 bases not matched to a gene. This CDR3 has 14 amino acids.